Below, 29 T cell receptor beta chains from the same sample are listed, as sequenced in a study of cytomegalovirus exposure and HLA in healthy donors. Use of 60 Vbeta and 13 Jbeta primers characterized the PCR. Sequencing was performed with immunoSEQ multiplex PCR; in TCRdb, only in-frame clones are kept and a portion is missing. The table records about 190,000 clones, 79% of them present only once. The sequenced sample was PBMCs. The receptor set was obtained from a woman younger than 30 in good health and CMV-seronegative.

In its sample, this clone was seen a few times. The V and J genes are TRBV7-2 and TRBJ1-1; TRBD1 might be the D (5 bases). V lost 5 bases, J lost 1 base, and 14 bases lay in between. CDR1 is SGHTA, CDR2 FQGNSA, per germline. CDR3 length: 15 residues. This chain's CDR3 is CASSLMPGRNTEAFF. In DNA, the CDR3 is TGTGCCAGCAGCCTAATGCCAGGGCGGAACACTGAAGCTTTCTTT.

The chain couples TRBV15 to TRBJ2-5, with 8 bases that match TRBD2. V gave up 1 base and J gave up 1 base; unmatched junction bases: 5. CDR1 is LNHNV and CDR2 is YYDKDF in the germline V gene (reference sequence). This CDR3 is built from 16 residues. This CDR3 reads CATSRALAGPQETQYF. CDR3 nucleotide sequence: TGTGCCACCAGCAGAGCCCTAGCGGGTCCCCAAGAGACCCAGTACTTC.

The J gene is TRBJ1-3, the V gene TRBV19; D possibly corresponds to TRBD1 (5 bases). From germline, CDR1 is LNHDA and CDR2 SQIVND (reference sequence). This CDR3 contains 16 residues. V was pared by 4 bases and J by 1 base, with 14 bases between. CDR3 DNA: TGTGCCAGTAGTACCCCCGGCAAGGGGTCTGGAAACACCATATATTTT. It specifies CASSTPGKGSGNTIYF.

The chain joins TRBV4-2 to TRBJ2-1; D perhaps matches TRBD2 (7 bases). The CDR3 has 19 residues. Trimming took 0 bases from V and 6 from J, leaving 24 bases between them. In germline, CDR1 is LGHNA, CDR2 YNFKEQ. CDR3 bases: TGTGCCAGCAGCCAAGATAAAGGTATCCGGGGGGCCAAATCCAATGAGCAGTTCTTC. This codes for CASSQDKGIRGAKSNEQFF.

V gene TRBV19 combines with J gene TRBJ1-5; 11 positions match TRBD1. Per the germline V gene, CDR1 is LNHDA and CDR2 is SQIVND (reference sequence). The V gene end was trimmed by 3 bases and the J gene end by 5 bases; junction bases not matched to a gene: 6. The CDR3 runs 16 residues. The chain's CDR3 is CASSMQGTGGYQPQHF. The CDR3 DNA is TGTGCCAGTAGTATGCAGGGGACAGGGGGTTATCAGCCCCAGCATTTT.

The chain employs TRBV4-3 and TRBJ1-1, with D possibly matching TRBD1 (5 bases). Looked up from germline, CDR1 is LGHNA and CDR2 is YSLEER. The ends were cut back, 0 bases at V and 6 bases at J, with 14 bases in the middle. The CDR3 contains 15 residues. CDR3 protein: CASSQERGRTSEAFF. The CDR3 bases are TGCGCCAGCAGCCAAGAGCGGGGGAGGACATCTGAAGCTTTCTTT.

Only a few counts were recorded for this clone. The sample holds other DNA sequences that translate to the same CDR3. V and J are TRBV9 and TRBJ1-2; D is possibly TRBD1 (6 bases). Trimming shortened V by 3 bases and J by 1 base, and 10 bases separated the two germline ends. This CDR3 contains 14 residues. Germline-derived CDR1 and CDR2 are SGDLS and YYNGEE. The CDR3 here is CASSAGQYNYGYTF. The CDR3 region has the DNA TGTGCCAGCAGCGCTGGACAGTATAACTATGGCTACACCTTC.

With respect to this clone: A read error may account for a junction end that differs from germline. CDR3 region: CASSFGEARF. In DNA, the CDR3 is TGTGCCAGCAGCTTTGGGGAGGCACGTTTC. The chain joins TRBV7-9 to TRBJ1-1; D is unclear. CDR3 length: 10 residues. Germline V gives CDR1 SEHNR, CDR2 FQNEAQ (reference sequence).

The chain has TRBV29-1 and TRBJ2-1; weak D call: TRBD2 (6 bases). Per the germline V gene, CDR1 is SQVTM and CDR2 is ANQGSEA. The CDR3 runs 13 residues. Deletions cut 6 bases from V and 4 bases from J, with 13 bases between. CDR3 sequence reads: CSVRDSRYNEQFF. The DNA of the CDR3 is TGCAGCGTACGGGACTCCCGTTACAATGAGCAGTTCTTC.

This chain uses TRBV25-1 with TRBJ2-1; 9 bases fit TRBD1. This CDR3 has 16 amino acids. J was trimmed by 8 bases and V by 4 bases; bases with no gene match: 12. CDR1 and CDR2 from the germline V gene are MGHDK and SYGVNS. The chain's CDR3 is CASSGSFGQGFHEQFF. DNA of the CDR3: TGTGCCAGCAGTGGTTCCTTTGGACAGGGGTTTCATGAGCAGTTCTTC.

V is TRBV2 and J is TRBJ2-1, with a possible D match to TRBD2 (6 bases). Germline CDR1 SNHLY, CDR2 FYNNEI. The CDR3 extends over 14 amino acids. V dropped 2 bases and J dropped 7 bases, with 12 bases sitting between them. The CDR3 DNA is TGTGCCAGCAGTGAATCTCTAGGAGGGAATGAGCAGTTCTTC. It codes for CASSESLGGNEQFF.

The J gene is TRBJ1-3, the V gene TRBV5-1, with 8 bases fitting TRBD1. Germline CDR1 SGHRS, CDR2 YFSETQ. The CDR3 spans 16 residues. J was trimmed by 4 bases and V by 0 bases; bases with no gene match: 6. CDR3 sequence reads: CASSLAPGQAGNTIYF. CDR3 nucleotide sequence: TGCGCCAGCAGCTTGGCCCCGGGACAGGCGGGAAACACCATATATTTT.

This rearrangement joins TRBV5-1 to TRBJ1-1; tentatively, D is TRBD1 (5 bases). This CDR3 is built from 14 residues. Germline-derived CDR1 and CDR2 are SGHRS and YFSETQ. Trimming took 0 bases from V and 8 from J, leaving 14 bases between them. The DNA for the CDR3 is TGCGCCAGCAGCTTGGCCGGGGGGAGGGACGAAGCTTTCTTT. Translating gives CASSLAGGRDEAFF.

The chain carries TRBV5-4 and TRBJ1-1; D unresolved. Germline CDR1 is SGHNT and CDR2 is YYREEE (reference sequence). The CDR3 has 13 amino acids. Trimming removed 0 bases from V and 1 base from J, with 4 bases in between. The CDR3 region has the DNA TGTGCCAGCAGCTTGGCAGGGAACACTGAAGCTTTCTTT. It translates to CASSLAGNTEAFF.

This clone was detected only once. The V call is TRBV28, the J call TRBJ2-1; the match to TRBD1 covers 8 bases. Trimming at V came to 6 bases and at J to 2 bases, leaving 6 bases not matched to a gene. The CDR3 totals 15 residues. CDR1 is MDHEN and CDR2 is SYDVKM in the germline V gene. The CDR3 spells CASRVSRGPYNEQFF. The DNA for the CDR3 is TGTGCCAGCAGGGTCTCCAGGGGGCCCTACAATGAGCAGTTCTTC.

The J gene is TRBJ1-4, the V gene TRBV7-6; tentatively, D is TRBD1 (6 bases). The CDR3 consists of 15 residues. The V gene's germline CDR1 is SGHVS and CDR2 FNYEAQ. Between the trimmed V and J ends, which lost 4 bases and 8 bases, there was a span of 17 bases. The CDR3 reads CASSSGWGLEEKLFF. CDR3 coding DNA: TGTGCCAGCAGCTCCGGCTGGGGGCTGGAAGAAAAACTGTTTTTT. Using reference TRBV7-6 and TRBJ1-4 for the parts outside the CDR3, the full variable domain is GAGVSQSPRYKVTKRGQDVALRCDPISGHVSLYWYRQALGQGPEFLTYFNYEAQQDKSGLPNDRFSAERPEGSISTLTIQRTEQRDSAMYRCASSSGWGLEEKLFFGSGTQLSVL.

The gene calls are TRBV9 and TRBJ2-1; no definite D call. The length of the CDR3 is 15 residues. Deletions cut 0 bases from V and 3 bases from J, with 10 bases between. Germline CDR1 is SGDLS and CDR2 is YYNGEE. The CDR3 DNA sequence: TGTGCCAGCAGCGTAGGTGGCGGTGACTACAATGAGCAGTTCTTC. It yields the protein CASSVGGGDYNEQFF.

This clone came up a few times. V gene TRBV7-3 combines with J gene TRBJ1-2, with a tentative D call TRBD1 (5 bases). CDR1 and CDR2 from the germline V gene are SGHTA and FQGTGA. The CDR3 consists of 13 residues. The V end was cut by 2 bases, the J end by 3 bases, with 7 bases between. Written as DNA, the CDR3 is TGTGCCAGCAGCTTAGGGGCGGACTATGGCTACACCTTC. Its protein is CASSLGADYGYTF. The whole variable domain, remainder taken from reference TRBV7-3 and TRBJ1-2, is GAGVSQTPSNKVTEKGKYVELRCDPISGHTALYWYRQSLGQGPEFLIYFQGTGAADDSGLPNDRFFAVRPEGSVSTLKIQRTERGDSAVYLCASSLGADYGYTFGSGTRLTVV.

This clone was detected only once. This sequence joins TRBV6-6 and TRBJ2-7; tentatively, D is TRBD2 (6 bases). This CDR3 comprises 14 residues. With 3 bases removed from V and 2 bases from J, the gap between germline ends came to 11 bases. The germline V gene encodes CDR1 MNHNY and CDR2 SVGAGI (reference sequence). The CDR3 DNA reads TGTGCCAGCAGTTATGCGGAGGGGACCTACGAGCAGTACTTC. Translation gives CASSYAEGTYEQYF.

The J gene is TRBJ1-1, the V gene TRBV7-8; D is uncertain. There are 14 residues in the CDR3. Trimming left V 8 bases short and J 0 bases short, with 13 bases between. The germline V gene has CDR1 SGHVS and CDR2 FQNEAQ. CDR3 coding DNA: TGTGCCAGCCTTAGGGAGGCGATGAACACTGAAGCTTTCTTT. This codes for CASLREAMNTEAFF.

The J gene is TRBJ1-1, the V gene TRBV5-4, with 8 bases aligning to TRBD1. The CDR3 consists of 15 residues. Unmatched junction bases numbered 8, after V lost 4 bases and J lost 3 bases. The V gene's germline CDR1 is SGHNT and CDR2 YYREEE (reference sequence). The CDR3 sequence: CASSPDRGGYTEAFF. For the CDR3, the DNA is TGTGCCAGCAGCCCCGACAGGGGAGGGTACACTGAAGCTTTCTTT.

The chain links TRBV15 to TRBJ2-7; 11 bases are shared with TRBD2. Germline loops: CDR1 LNHNV, CDR2 YYDKDF (reference sequence). Trimming cost V 10 bases and J 0 bases; bases outside gene matches: 8. This CDR3 is 15 amino acids long. The CDR3 loop reads CASASGGSNSYEQYF. CDR3 sequence (DNA): TGTGCCAGTGCTAGCGGGGGGTCCAACTCCTACGAGCAGTACTTC.

J is TRBJ2-5 and V is TRBV19; D perhaps matches TRBD1 (6 bases). The germline V gene has CDR1 LNHDA and CDR2 SQIVND (reference sequence). V was shortened by 2 bases and J by 2 bases, with 9 bases between the two germline ends. CDR3 size: 14 residues. CDR3 sequence reads: CASSILDRQETQYF. The CDR3 region has the DNA TGTGCCAGTAGTATATTGGACAGACAAGAGACCCAGTACTTC.

The sample holds one count of this clone. The chain recombines TRBV7-9 with TRBJ2-5, with 8 bases that match TRBD1. The V gene's germline CDR1 is SEHNR and CDR2 FQNEAQ (reference sequence). This CDR3 has 16 amino acids. V was clipped by 5 bases and J by 4 bases; unmatched bases: 12. The CDR3, as DNA: TGTGCCAGCAGCCCCCGACAGGGGATAAGGGTAGAGACCCAGTACTTC. This encodes CASSPRQGIRVETQYF.

This clone was counted only a few times. The chain uses TRBV5-1 and TRBJ2-5, with TRBD1 as a possible D gene (5 bases). V dropped 0 bases and J dropped 5 bases, with 14 bases sitting between them. The CDR3 is 15 residues long. In germline, CDR1 is SGHRS, CDR2 YFSETQ. The chain's CDR3 is CASSLEAGKGETQYF. For the CDR3, the DNA is TGCGCCAGCAGCTTGGAAGCAGGCAAGGGGGAGACCCAGTACTTC.

This clone appeared once. The chain is built from TRBV7-7 and TRBJ2-3, with 8 nucleotides matching TRBD1. Germline V gives CDR1 SSHAT, CDR2 FNYEAQ (reference sequence). V was clipped by 5 bases and J by 0 bases; unmatched bases: 4. This CDR3 spans 15 amino acids. The CDR3 here is CASSRTGYSTDTQYF. The CDR3 DNA follows: TGTGCCAGCAGCCGGACAGGGTATAGCACAGATACGCAGTATTTT.

This chain connects TRBV10-2 to TRBJ1-1; 7 bases agree with TRBD1. This CDR3 comprises 15 residues. Germline CDR1 reads WSHSY; CDR2 reads SAAADI. Trimming cost V 6 bases and J 0 bases; bases outside gene matches: 7. CDR3 in amino acids: CASRMGQLMNTEAFF. CDR3 sequence (DNA): TGCGCCAGCAGAATGGGACAGCTTATGAACACTGAAGCTTTCTTT.

This rearrangement joins TRBV6-5 to TRBJ2-6, with no clear D. In germline, CDR1 is MNHEY, CDR2 SVGAGI. Trimming shortened V by 6 bases and J by 1 base, and 10 bases separated the two germline ends. The CDR3 loop spans 15 amino acids. The CDR3 coding sequence is TGTGCCAGCAGCACGACACTTTCTGGGGCCAACGTCCTGACTTTC. Protein product: CASSTTLSGANVLTF.

The chain employs TRBV5-6 and TRBJ2-1; no clear D gene. Trimming removed 1 base at V and 4 bases at J, with 6 bases between. Germline lookup yields CDR1 SGHDT and CDR2 YYEEEE. The CDR3 is made up of 13 amino acids. The CDR3 DNA reads as TGTGCCAGCAGCTTGACGCGGTACAATGAGCAGTTCTTC. This translates into CASSLTRYNEQFF.